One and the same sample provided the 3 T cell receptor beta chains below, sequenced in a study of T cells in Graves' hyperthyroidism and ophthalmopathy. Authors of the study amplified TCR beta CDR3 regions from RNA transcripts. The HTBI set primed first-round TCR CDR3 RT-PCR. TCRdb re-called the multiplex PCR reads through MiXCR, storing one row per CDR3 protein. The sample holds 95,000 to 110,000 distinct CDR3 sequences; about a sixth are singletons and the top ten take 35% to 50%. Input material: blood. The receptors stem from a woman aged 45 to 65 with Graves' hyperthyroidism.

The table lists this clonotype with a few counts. In DNA form, the CDR3 reads TGCAGTGCCACCGCTGCGGGGCTCGCCTATAATTCACCCCTCCACTTT. It is translated as CSATAAGLAYNSPLHF. The chain combines TRBV20-1 with TRBJ1-6, with D maybe TRBD1 (5 bases). Trimming removed 6 bases at V and 2 bases at J, with 17 bases between. The CDR3 sequence is 16 residues long. Germline lookup yields CDR1 DFQATT and CDR2 SNEGSKA (reference sequence).

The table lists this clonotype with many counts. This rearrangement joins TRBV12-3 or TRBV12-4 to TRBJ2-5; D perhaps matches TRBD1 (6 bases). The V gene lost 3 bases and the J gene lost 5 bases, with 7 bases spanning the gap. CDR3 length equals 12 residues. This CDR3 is CASSLRGETQYF. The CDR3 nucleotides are TGTGCCAGCAGTTTGAGGGGGGAGACCCAGTACTTC.

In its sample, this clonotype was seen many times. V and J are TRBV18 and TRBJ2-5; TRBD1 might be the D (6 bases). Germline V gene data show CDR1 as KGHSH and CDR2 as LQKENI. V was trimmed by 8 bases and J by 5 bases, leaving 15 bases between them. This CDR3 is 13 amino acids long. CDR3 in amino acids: CASTDSLLETQYF. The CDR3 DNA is TGTGCCAGCACGGACAGCCTGCTCGAGACCCAGTACTTC.